This T cell receptor beta chain was captured in a study of blood T cells in healthy people across ages. This clonotype was picked up a small number of times. Each of the donors had ten milliliters of peripheral blood drawn into EDTA-treated Vacutainer tubes. Germline V CDR1 and CDR2: SGDLS, YYNGEE. Trimming cost V 0 bases and J 10 bases; bases outside gene matches: 12. The CDR3 spans 17 residues. Using a J-beta primer mix together with a sample-barcoded 5' primer, a second PCR was run for about 7 to 12 cycles. Carrying 12 random nucleotides, a template-switch adaptor labeled each individual cDNA molecule. In TCRdb, the 5' RACE reads were re-called with MiXCR into one record per CDR3 protein. Seen here are roughly 2 million distinct CDR3 sequences, roughly 52% observed once, and the top ten hold around 2.1%.

The specimen was blood. The V and J genes are TRBV9 and TRBJ2-1; 11 bases align to TRBD2. This TCR was recovered from a woman aged 40 to 50 in good health. CDR3: CASSVAQGGLAGSEQFF. CDR3 bases: TGTGCCAGCAGCGTAGCCCAGGGAGGACTAGCGGGTAGCGAGCAGTTCTTC.